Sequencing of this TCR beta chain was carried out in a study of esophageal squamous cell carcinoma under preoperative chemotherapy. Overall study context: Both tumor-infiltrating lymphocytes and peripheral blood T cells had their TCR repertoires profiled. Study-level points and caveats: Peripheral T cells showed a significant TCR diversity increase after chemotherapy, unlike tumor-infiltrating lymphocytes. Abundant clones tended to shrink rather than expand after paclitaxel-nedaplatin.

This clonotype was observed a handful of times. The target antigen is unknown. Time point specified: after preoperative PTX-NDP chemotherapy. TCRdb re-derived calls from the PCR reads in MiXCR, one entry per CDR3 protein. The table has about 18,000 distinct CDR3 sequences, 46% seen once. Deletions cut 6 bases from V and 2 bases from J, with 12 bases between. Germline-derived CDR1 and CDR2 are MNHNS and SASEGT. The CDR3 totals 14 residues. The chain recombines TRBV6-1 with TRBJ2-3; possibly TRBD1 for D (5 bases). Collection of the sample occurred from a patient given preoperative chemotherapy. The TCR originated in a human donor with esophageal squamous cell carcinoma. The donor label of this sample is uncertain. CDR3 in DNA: TGTGCCAGCAGCCACAGGAGACTCACAGATACGCAGTATTTT. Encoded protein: CASSHRRLTDTQYF.